This T cell receptor (beta chain) stems from a study of identical twins. TCRdb called the 5' RACE reads again in MiXCR, with one record for every CDR3 protein. In the table there are some 500,000 distinct CDR3 sequences, 9.6% of which are singletons. The CDR3 length is 13 residues. Germline values: CDR1 ENHRY, CDR2 SYGVKD. With V trimmed by 4 bases and J by 5 bases, 4 bases remained unmatched. A further study also used this sample, focusing on yellow fever vaccine responses in identical twins.

The sequence was collected from a woman aged 18 to 35 in good health. The V and J genes are TRBV10-3 and TRBJ1-1, with 7 bases fitting TRBD1. Input material: PBMCs. The CDR3 DNA reads TGTGCCATCAGTGGGGGGACAGCTACTGAAGCTTTCTTT. It encodes CAISGGTATEAFF.